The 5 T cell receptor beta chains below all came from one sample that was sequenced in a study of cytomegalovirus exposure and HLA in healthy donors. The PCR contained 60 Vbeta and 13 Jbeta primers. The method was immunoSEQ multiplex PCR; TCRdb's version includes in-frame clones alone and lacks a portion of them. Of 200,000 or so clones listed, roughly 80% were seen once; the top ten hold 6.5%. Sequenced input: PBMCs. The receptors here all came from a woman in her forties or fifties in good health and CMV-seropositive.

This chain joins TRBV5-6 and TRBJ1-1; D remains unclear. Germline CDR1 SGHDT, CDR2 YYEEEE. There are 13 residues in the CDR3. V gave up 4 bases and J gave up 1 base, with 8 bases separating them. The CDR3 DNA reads TGTGCCAGCAGCAATGACAAGAACACTGAAGCTTTCTTT. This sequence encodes CASSNDKNTEAFF. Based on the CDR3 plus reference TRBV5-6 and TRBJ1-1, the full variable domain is DAGVTQSPTHLIKTRGQQVTLRCSPKSGHDTVSWYQQALGQGPQFIFQYYEEEERQRGNFPDRFSGHQFPNYSSELNVNALLLGDSALYLCASSNDKNTEAFFGQGTRLTVV.

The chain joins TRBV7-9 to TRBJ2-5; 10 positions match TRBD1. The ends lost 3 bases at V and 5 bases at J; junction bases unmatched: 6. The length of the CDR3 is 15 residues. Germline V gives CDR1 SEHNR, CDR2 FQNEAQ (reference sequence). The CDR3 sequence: CASSFGDRGHETQYF. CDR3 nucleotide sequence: TGTGCCAGCAGCTTTGGGGACAGGGGTCACGAGACCCAGTACTTC.

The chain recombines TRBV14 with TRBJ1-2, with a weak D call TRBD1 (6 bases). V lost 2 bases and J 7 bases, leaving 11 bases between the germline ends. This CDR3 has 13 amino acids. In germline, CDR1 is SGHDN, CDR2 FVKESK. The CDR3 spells CASSQQQGVGYTF. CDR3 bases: TGTGCCAGCAGCCAACAACAGGGAGTTGGCTACACCTTC.

The CDR3 reads CASSVDTRSGNTIYF. In DNA, the CDR3 is TGTGCCAGCAGCGTCGACACCCGCTCTGGAAACACCATATATTTT. The V and J genes are TRBV7-2 and TRBJ1-3, with D unresolved. CDR1 and CDR2 from the germline V gene are SGHTA and FQGNSA. The CDR3 sequence is 15 residues long. Trimming pared 5 bases from V and 0 bases from J, leaving 11 bases between.

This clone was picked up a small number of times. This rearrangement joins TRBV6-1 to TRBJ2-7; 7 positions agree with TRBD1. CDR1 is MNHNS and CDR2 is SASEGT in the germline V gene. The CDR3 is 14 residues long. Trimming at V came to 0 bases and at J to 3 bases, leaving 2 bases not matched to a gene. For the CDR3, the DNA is TGTGCCAGCAGTGAAGCAGGGGACAGCTACGAGCAGTACTTC. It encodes CASSEAGDSYEQYF.